The rows below give T cell receptor beta chains drawn from one sample of a study of blood T cell repertoires in COVID-19. TCRdb's table, derived via immunoSEQ multiplex PCR, lists solely in-frame clones and lacks some. The sample consists of tens of thousands of clones, about 80% of them appearing once. The sequencing input was peripheral blood. Receptors were obtained from a human donor in a cohort sampled during active COVID-19. Each CDR3 is given with its conserved first and last residue. A D gene is named only where the DNA matches it firmly. The size of a clone is reported for some rows only, either as once, few or many, or as a class for expanded clones.

>TRBD2|TRBJ2-7|-|TRBV9
TGTGCCAGCAGCGCTACGGGACTAGCCGGGGAGCAGTACTTC
CASSATGLAGEQYF
>TRBD2|TRBJ2-3|few|TRBV27
TGTGCCAGCAGTTTATTGAGACTAGCGGGGGGGGGCACAGATACGCAGTATTTT
CASSLLRLAGGGTDTQYF
>-|TRBJ2-2|-|TRBV6-4
TGTGCCAGCAGTGTGGAGGCCCACACCGGGGAGCTGTTTTTT
CASSVEAHTGELFF
>TRBD1|TRBJ2-7|-|TRBV2
TGTGCCAGCAGCCCACAGGGGAGCTACGAGCAGTACTTC
CASSPQGSYEQYF
>TRBD1|TRBJ2-7|once|TRBV6-5
TGTGCCAGCTTTGGGACAGCCCTTTTGAGAGGCGAGCAGTACTTC
CASFGTALLRGEQYF
>-|TRBJ1-1|-|TRBV5-1
TGCGCCAGCAGCTTCCGGGGGACCACTGAAGCTTTCTTT
CASSFRGTTEAFF
>-|TRBJ1-5|-|TRBV4-2
TGTGCCAGCAGCCGCGGGCAGGGGAATCAGCCCCAGCATTTT
CASSRGQGNQPQHF
>TRBD2|TRBJ2-2|-|TRBV6-1
TGTGCCAGCAGTGTCGGGACTAGCGGGAGGACCGGGGAGCTGTTTTTT
CASSVGTSGRTGELFF
>-|TRBJ1-6|-|TRBV11-2
TGTGCCAGCAGCTTTACTCTTCCAGCGAGCTCCTATAATTCACCCCTCCACTTT
CASSFTLPASSYNSPLHF
>TRBD2|TRBJ2-2|few|TRBV5-4
TGTGCCAGCAGCTTGAAGCGGGAGTTAGCCGGGGAGCTGTTTTTT
CASSLKRELAGELFF
>-|TRBJ2-5|-|TRBV9
TGTGCCAGCAGCCTCCCGTCAGCAGGCCAAGAGACCCAGTACTTC
CASSLPSAGQETQYF
>-|TRBJ1-2|-|TRBV7-9
TGTGCCAGCAGCCGCGCGGGGTCGAAGGGCGCGGATGGCTACACCTTC
CASSRAGSKGADGYTF
>-|TRBJ1-3|-|TRBV29-1
TGCAGCGTTGGAGGGGGCTCTGGAAACACCATATATTTT
CSVGGGSGNTIYF